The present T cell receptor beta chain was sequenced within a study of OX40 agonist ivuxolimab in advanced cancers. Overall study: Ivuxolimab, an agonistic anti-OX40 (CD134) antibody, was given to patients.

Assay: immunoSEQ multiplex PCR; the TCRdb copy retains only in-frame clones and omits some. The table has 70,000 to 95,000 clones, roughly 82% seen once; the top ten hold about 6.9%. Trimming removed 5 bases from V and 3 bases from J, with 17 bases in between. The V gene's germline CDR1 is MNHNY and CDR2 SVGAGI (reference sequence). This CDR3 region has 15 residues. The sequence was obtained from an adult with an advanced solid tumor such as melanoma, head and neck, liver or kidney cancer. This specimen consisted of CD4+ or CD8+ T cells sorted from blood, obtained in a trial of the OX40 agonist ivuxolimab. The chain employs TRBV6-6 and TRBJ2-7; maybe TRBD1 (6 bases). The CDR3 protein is CASSPPTGLIYEQYF. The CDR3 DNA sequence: TGTGCCAGCAGTCCCCCGACAGGTCTGATCTACGAGCAGTACTTC.